The 24 T cell receptor beta chains given below trace back to one sample, sequenced in a study of blood T cell repertoires in COVID-19. Here immunoSEQ multiplex PCR was the method, and the copy in TCRdb shows in-frame clones only, minus some. The table records 55,000 to 80,000 clones, about 80% of them present only once. Specimen: peripheral blood. These receptors were obtained from a man between 65 and 79 years old with acute or convalescent COVID-19.

A few counts support this clone. This chain connects TRBV7-2 to TRBJ1-4; the match to TRBD1 covers 7 bases. Trimming at V came to 3 bases and at J to 6 bases, leaving 7 bases not matched to a gene. The CDR3 is 15 amino acids. Per germline, CDR1 SGHTA and CDR2 FQGNSA. The DNA of the CDR3 is TGTGCCAGCAGCTTGCCCGGGACAGCCTATGAAAAACTGTTTTTT. The encoded protein is CASSLPGTAYEKLFF.

This sequence joins TRBV7-9 and TRBJ1-6; possible D gene TRBD1, 6 bases. The germline V and J ends were trimmed by 7 bases and 6 bases, with 13 bases remaining between them. Germline V gives CDR1 SEHNR, CDR2 FQNEAQ (reference sequence). This CDR3 is built from 14 residues. Written as DNA, the CDR3 is TGTGCCAGCATCGAGTCAGGGGTTAATTCACCCCTCCACTTT. Protein: CASIESGVNSPLHF.

The V gene is TRBV5-1, the J gene TRBJ1-6; D unresolved. Per the germline V gene, CDR1 is SGHRS and CDR2 is YFSETQ. The germline V and J ends were trimmed by 0 bases and 7 bases, with 8 bases remaining between them. This CDR3 has 14 residues. DNA of the CDR3: TGCGCCAGCAGCTTGGGTACAGAGAATTCACCCCTCCACTTT. Protein: CASSLGTENSPLHF.

This chain connects TRBV10-3 to TRBJ2-3; no firm D call. V was cut by 8 bases and J by 5 bases, with 2 bases left in between. This CDR3 contains 9 residues. The germline V gene encodes CDR1 ENHRY and CDR2 SYGVKD. The CDR3 nucleotides read TGTGCCATCCAAGATACGCAGTATTTT. The encoded protein is CAIQDTQYF.

J is TRBJ1-1 and V is TRBV5-1; TRBD1 matches at 11 bases. Trimming at V came to 4 bases and at J to 7 bases, leaving 9 bases not matched to a gene. Germline CDR1 reads SGHRS; CDR2 reads YFSETQ. This CDR3 is 15 amino acids long. The CDR3 DNA sequence: TGCGCCAGCAGCCCCAGAGGGGGACAGGGGGGTGAAGCTTTCTTT. It translates to CASSPRGGQGGEAFF.

The CDR3, as DNA: TGTGCCAGCAGCTTACGGACAGGTGGCCCAAACACTGAAGCTTTCTTT. This codes for CASSLRTGGPNTEAFF. V is TRBV7-8 and J is TRBJ1-1, with 7 bases fitting TRBD1. The V gene end was trimmed by 2 bases and the J gene end by 2 bases; junction bases not matched to a gene: 8. Germline V gives CDR1 SGHVS, CDR2 FQNEAQ. The CDR3 totals 16 residues.

The chain has TRBV5-4 and TRBJ2-1; D gene uncertain. Germline CDR1 is SGHNT and CDR2 is YYREEE (reference sequence). Trimming left V 0 bases short and J 1 base short, with 8 bases between. The length of the CDR3 is 15 residues. The CDR3 sequence: CASSLDSESYNEQFF. CDR3 nucleotides: TGTGCCAGCAGCTTGGACTCCGAATCCTACAATGAGCAGTTCTTC. The full variable domain, in which reference TRBV5-4 and TRBJ2-1 provide the parts outside the CDR3, is ETGVTQSPTHLIKTRGQQVTLRCSSQSGHNTVSWYQQALGQGPQFIFQYYREEENGRGNFPPRFSGLQFPNYSSELNVNALELDDSALYLCASSLDSESYNEQFFGPGTRLTVL.

By share, this clone ranks as medium-sized. The rearrangement links TRBV27 to TRBJ1-1; the D gene is possibly TRBD1 (6 bases). The CDR3 spans 15 residues. Germline CDR1 reads MNHEY; CDR2 reads SMNVEV (reference sequence). V was clipped by 5 bases and J by 6 bases, with 19 bases between them. This chain's CDR3 is CASSRLQGRVPEAFF. The CDR3 DNA is TGTGCCAGCAGTCGCCTACAGGGTAGGGTCCCTGAAGCTTTCTTT.

The chain combines TRBV3-1 (or the pseudogene TRBV3-2) with TRBJ2-2; D is perhaps TRBD1 (5 bases). Germline V gene data show CDR1 as LGHDT and CDR2 as YNNKEL (reference sequence). The CDR3 length is 13 residues. Trimming took 8 bases from V and 6 from J, leaving 13 bases between them. The CDR3 loop is CASDSSGSGELFF. In DNA, the CDR3 is TGTGCCAGCGACAGCAGTGGGTCCGGGGAGCTGTTTTTT.

This rearrangement joins TRBV5-5 to TRBJ1-2; weak D call: TRBD1 (6 bases). Trimming stripped 0 bases from V and 1 base from J, with 13 bases between. The CDR3 is 16 residues long. The germline V gene has CDR1 SGHKS and CDR2 YYEKEE (reference sequence). CDR3: CASSLAAGQSNYGYTF. The CDR3 coding sequence is TGTGCCAGCAGCTTGGCCGCAGGACAGAGTAACTATGGCTACACCTTC.

This rearrangement joins TRBV23-1 to TRBJ2-7, with D tentatively TRBD1 (5 bases). TRBV23-1 is identified as an open reading frame with a role that is uncertain. Trimming took 2 bases from V and 2 from J, leaving 16 bases between them. The CDR3 sequence is 16 residues long. As DNA, the CDR3 is TGCGCCAGCAGTCAACTGCAGGGTAAGATCACCTACGAGCAGTACTTC. Protein product: CASSQLQGKITYEQYF.

J is TRBJ1-1 and V is TRBV7-9; 9 bases align to TRBD1. V shed 5 bases, J shed 5 bases, and the junction held 6 bases outside the gene matches. The V gene's germline CDR1 is SEHNR and CDR2 FQNEAQ (reference sequence). This CDR3 region has 14 residues. The CDR3 nucleotides read TGTGCCAGCAGCCTGGACAGGGGAGGAACTGAAGCTTTCTTT. Protein product: CASSLDRGGTEAFF.

The V and J genes are TRBV5-1 and TRBJ2-7; 7 bases are a match to TRBD2. The CDR3 length is 14 residues. Germline V gene data show CDR1 as SGHRS and CDR2 as YFSETQ. With 3 bases clipped from V and 3 bases from J, the junction kept 6 bases outside the gene matches. DNA for the CDR3: TGCGCCAGCAGCTCCAGCGGGACTCTCTACGAGCAGTACTTC. Its translation: CASSSSGTLYEQYF.

This clone occurred once. This chain uses TRBV6-4 with TRBJ2-2; a weak D match, TRBD1 (5 bases). Germline CDR1 and CDR2: MRHNA and SNTAGT. The CDR3 sequence is 17 residues long. Between the trimmed V and J ends, which lost 5 bases and 0 bases, there was a span of 16 bases. Here the CDR3 DNA reads TGTGCCAGCAGTAATGCCCCAGGGTGGTCGAACACCGGGGAGCTGTTTTTT. It specifies CASSNAPGWSNTGELFF.

The rearrangement uses TRBV20-1 and TRBJ2-5; the D call may be TRBD1 or TRBD2 (6 bases each). V lost 3 bases, J lost 4 bases, and 15 bases lay in between. Germline lookup yields CDR1 DFQATT and CDR2 SNEGSKA (reference sequence). This CDR3 spans 14 amino acids. As DNA, the CDR3 is TGCAGTGCTAGTAGCGGCTTAGGGGGAGAGACCCAGTACTTC. This encodes CSASSGLGGETQYF.

V gene TRBV7-2 combines with J gene TRBJ1-1; the D gene is possibly TRBD1 (5 bases). Trimming shortened V by 2 bases and J by 4 bases, and 14 bases separated the two germline ends. Germline V CDR1 and CDR2: SGHTA, FQGNSA. The length of the CDR3 is 15 residues. The CDR3 spells CASSLPMGGGTEAFF. The CDR3, as DNA: TGTGCCAGCAGCTTACCCATGGGGGGGGGCACTGAAGCTTTCTTT.

This chain joins TRBV30 and TRBJ1-6; no reliable D call. Trimming left V 2 bases short and J 15 bases short, with 11 bases between. Germline CDR1 reads GTSNPN; CDR2 reads SVGIG (reference sequence). There are 11 residues in the CDR3. This chain's CDR3 is CAWSHLRGLHF. CDR3 nucleotides: TGTGCCTGGAGTCACCTAAGAGGCCTCCACTTT.

The chain joins TRBV10-1 to TRBJ2-1; 11 bases match TRBD2. V was pared by 7 bases and J by 11 bases, with 19 bases of the junction left unmatched. This CDR3 spans 17 amino acids. Germline CDR1 and CDR2: WNHNN and SYGVQD (reference sequence). CDR3 DNA: TGCGCCAGCACTAAAGGAGGAGACGGGGGACTAGCGGCTAAGCAGTTCTTC. Translated, it gives CASTKGGDGGLAAKQFF.

V gene TRBV18 combines with J gene TRBJ1-4; D remains unclear. Per germline, CDR1 KGHSH and CDR2 LQKENI. This CDR3 comprises 16 residues. Trimming shortened V by 4 bases and J by 5 bases, and 17 bases separated the two germline ends. DNA for the CDR3: TGTGCCAGCTCACTTCAACCACCAGGCGAAAATGAAAAACTGTTTTTT. Amino acids: CASSLQPPGENEKLFF.

The chain joins TRBV9 to TRBJ2-1; D is perhaps TRBD2 (6 bases). Per germline, CDR1 SGDLS and CDR2 YYNGEE. The CDR3 is 15 residues long. The V gene lost 0 bases and the J gene lost 3 bases, with 10 bases spanning the gap. This CDR3 is CASSVGLALYNEQFF. As DNA, the CDR3 is TGTGCCAGCAGCGTAGGTCTAGCGCTCTACAATGAGCAGTTCTTC.

The V gene is TRBV9, the J gene TRBJ1-1, with 9 bases matching TRBD1. Germline V gene lookup returns CDR1 SGDLS and CDR2 YYNGEE. The CDR3 totals 14 residues. The V and J ends lost 4 bases and 3 bases, in that order; junction bases with no gene match: 4. CDR3 in DNA: TGTGCCAGCAGCTTCCGACAGGGGGACACTGAAGCTTTCTTT. It translates to CASSFRQGDTEAFF.

This clone was recorded once. One end of the junction varies from germline; a read error may be responsible. At the DNA level, this CDR3 is encoded by other sequences in the same sample as well. The chain carries TRBV28 and TRBJ1-2; TRBD1 matches 7 bases. The CDR3 spans 13 residues. Germline V gives CDR1 MDHEN, CDR2 SYDVKM. This chain's CDR3 is CAGGTEGQSGYTF. The CDR3 bases are TGTGCCGGGGGCACGGAGGGACAGTCCGGCTACACCTTT.

The V and J genes are TRBV28 and TRBJ2-2; 11 bases align to TRBD1. The V gene end was trimmed by 6 bases and the J gene end by 5 bases; junction bases not matched to a gene: 8. The CDR3 totals 16 residues. Germline V gene data show CDR1 as MDHEN and CDR2 as SYDVKM. CDR3 in amino acids: CASRRTGGEVTGELFF. In DNA form, the CDR3 reads TGTGCCAGCAGGAGGACAGGGGGCGAGGTAACCGGGGAGCTGTTTTTT.

The V and J genes are TRBV6-5 and TRBJ1-1, with D possibly matching TRBD1 (6 bases). Germline assignment: CDR1 MNHEY and CDR2 SVGAGI. Trimming took 5 bases from V and 4 from J, leaving 11 bases between them. This CDR3 is built from 13 residues. This chain's CDR3 is CASSITGFTEAFF. Here the CDR3 DNA reads TGTGCCAGCAGTATTACAGGGTTCACTGAAGCTTTCTTT.